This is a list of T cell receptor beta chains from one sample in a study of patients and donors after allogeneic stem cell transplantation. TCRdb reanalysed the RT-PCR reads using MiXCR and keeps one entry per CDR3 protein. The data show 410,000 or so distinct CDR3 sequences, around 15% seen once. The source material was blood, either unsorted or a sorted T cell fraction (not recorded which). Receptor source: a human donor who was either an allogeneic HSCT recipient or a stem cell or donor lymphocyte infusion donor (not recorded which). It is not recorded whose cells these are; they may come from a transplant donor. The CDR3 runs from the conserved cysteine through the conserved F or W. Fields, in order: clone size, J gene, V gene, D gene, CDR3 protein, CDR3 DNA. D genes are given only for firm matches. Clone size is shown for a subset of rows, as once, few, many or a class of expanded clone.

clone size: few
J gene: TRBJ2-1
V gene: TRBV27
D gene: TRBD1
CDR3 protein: CASTPRDRGTNEQFF
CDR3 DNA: TGTGCCAGCACCCCCCGGGACAGGGGGACCAATGAGCAGTTCTTC

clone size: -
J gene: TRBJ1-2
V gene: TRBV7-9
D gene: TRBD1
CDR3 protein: CASSLDRTGVNYGYTF
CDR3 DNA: TGTGCCAGCAGCTTAGACCGGACAGGGGTTAACTATGGCTACACCTTC

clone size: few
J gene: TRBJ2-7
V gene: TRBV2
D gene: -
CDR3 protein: CATAQGHEQYF
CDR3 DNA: TGTGCCACCGCGCAGGGACACGAGCAGTACTTC

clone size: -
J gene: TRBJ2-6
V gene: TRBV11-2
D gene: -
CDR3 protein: CASSLFQGTGANVLTF
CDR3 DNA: TGTGCCAGCAGCTTATTCCAGGGAACTGGGGCCAACGTCCTGACTTTC

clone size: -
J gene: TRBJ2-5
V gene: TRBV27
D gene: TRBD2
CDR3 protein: CASSSGGRPGETQYF
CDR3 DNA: TGTGCCAGCAGTTCAGGCGGGAGGCCCGGGGAGACCCAGTACTTC

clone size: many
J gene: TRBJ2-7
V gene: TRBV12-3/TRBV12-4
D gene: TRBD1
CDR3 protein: CASSLRTGGEYEQYF
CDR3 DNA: TGTGCCAGCAGTTTAAGGACAGGGGGCGAGTACGAGCAGTACTTC

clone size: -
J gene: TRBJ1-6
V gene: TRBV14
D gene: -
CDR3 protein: CASSRTAYNSPLHF
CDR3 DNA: TGTGCCAGCAGTAGGACGGCCTATAATTCACCCCTCCACTTT

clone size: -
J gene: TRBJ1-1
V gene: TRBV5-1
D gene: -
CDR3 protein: CASSRDNGGTEAFF
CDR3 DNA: TGCGCCAGCAGCCGGGACAACGGCGGGACTGAAGCTTTCTTT

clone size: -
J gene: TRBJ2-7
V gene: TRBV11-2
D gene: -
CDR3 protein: CASSLERLGHGTYEQYF
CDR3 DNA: TGTGCCAGCAGCTTAGAGCGTCTAGGACACGGCACCTACGAGCAGTACTTC

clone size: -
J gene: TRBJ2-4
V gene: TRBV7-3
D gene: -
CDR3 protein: CASSLGQQNIQYF
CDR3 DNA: TGTGCCAGCAGCTTAGGACAGCAAAACATTCAGTACTTC

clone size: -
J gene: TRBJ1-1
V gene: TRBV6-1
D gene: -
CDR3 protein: CASSRGQPDTEAFF
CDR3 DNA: TGTGCCAGCAGTCGGGGGCAACCGGACACTGAAGCTTTCTTT

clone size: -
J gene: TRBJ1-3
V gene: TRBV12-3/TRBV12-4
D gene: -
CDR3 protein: CASSLGGASSGNTIYF
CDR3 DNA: TGTGCCAGCAGTTTAGGGGGCGCGAGCTCTGGAAACACCATATATTTT

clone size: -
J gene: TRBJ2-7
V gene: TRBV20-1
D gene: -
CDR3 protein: CSARGTFSYEQYF
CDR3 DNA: TGCAGTGCTAGAGGGACGTTTTCCTACGAGCAGTACTTC

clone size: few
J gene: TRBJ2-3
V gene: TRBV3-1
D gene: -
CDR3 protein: CASSQDRGGLKYTDTQYF
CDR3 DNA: TGTGCCAGCAGCCAAGATCGTGGGGGACTCAAATACACAGATACGCAGTATTTT